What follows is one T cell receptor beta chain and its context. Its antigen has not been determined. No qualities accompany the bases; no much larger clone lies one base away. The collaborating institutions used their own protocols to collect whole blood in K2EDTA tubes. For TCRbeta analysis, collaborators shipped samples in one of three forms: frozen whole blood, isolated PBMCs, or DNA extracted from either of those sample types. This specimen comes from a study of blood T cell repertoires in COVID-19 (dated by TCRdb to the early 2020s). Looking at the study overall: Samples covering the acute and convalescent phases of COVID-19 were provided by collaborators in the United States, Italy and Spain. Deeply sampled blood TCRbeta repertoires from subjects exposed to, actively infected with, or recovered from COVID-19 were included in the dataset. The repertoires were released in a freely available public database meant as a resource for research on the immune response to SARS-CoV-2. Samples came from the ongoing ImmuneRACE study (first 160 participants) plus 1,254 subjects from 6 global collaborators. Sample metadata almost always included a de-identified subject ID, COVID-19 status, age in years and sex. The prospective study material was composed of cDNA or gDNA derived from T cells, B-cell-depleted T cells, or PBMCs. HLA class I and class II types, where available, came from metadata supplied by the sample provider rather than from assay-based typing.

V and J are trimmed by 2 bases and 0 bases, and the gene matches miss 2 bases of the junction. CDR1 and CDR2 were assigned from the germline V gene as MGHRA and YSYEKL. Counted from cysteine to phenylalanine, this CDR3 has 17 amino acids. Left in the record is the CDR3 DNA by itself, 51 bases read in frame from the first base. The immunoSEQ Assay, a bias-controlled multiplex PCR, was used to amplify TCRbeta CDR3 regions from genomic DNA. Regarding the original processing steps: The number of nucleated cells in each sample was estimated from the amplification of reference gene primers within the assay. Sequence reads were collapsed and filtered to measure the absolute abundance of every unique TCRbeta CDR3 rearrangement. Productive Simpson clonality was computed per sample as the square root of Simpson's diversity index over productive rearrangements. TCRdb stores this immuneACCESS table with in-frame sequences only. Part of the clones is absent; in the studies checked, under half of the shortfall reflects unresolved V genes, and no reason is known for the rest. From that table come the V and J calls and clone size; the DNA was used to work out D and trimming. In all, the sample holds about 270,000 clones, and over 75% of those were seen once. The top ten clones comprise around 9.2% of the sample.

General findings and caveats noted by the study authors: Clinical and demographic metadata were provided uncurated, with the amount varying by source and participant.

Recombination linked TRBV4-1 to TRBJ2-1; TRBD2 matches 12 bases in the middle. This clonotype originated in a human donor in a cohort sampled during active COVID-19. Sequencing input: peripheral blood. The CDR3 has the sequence CASSQRLAGDSYNEQFF. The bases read TGCGCCAGCAGCCAACGACTAGCGGGGGACTCCTACAATGAGCAGTTCTTC.